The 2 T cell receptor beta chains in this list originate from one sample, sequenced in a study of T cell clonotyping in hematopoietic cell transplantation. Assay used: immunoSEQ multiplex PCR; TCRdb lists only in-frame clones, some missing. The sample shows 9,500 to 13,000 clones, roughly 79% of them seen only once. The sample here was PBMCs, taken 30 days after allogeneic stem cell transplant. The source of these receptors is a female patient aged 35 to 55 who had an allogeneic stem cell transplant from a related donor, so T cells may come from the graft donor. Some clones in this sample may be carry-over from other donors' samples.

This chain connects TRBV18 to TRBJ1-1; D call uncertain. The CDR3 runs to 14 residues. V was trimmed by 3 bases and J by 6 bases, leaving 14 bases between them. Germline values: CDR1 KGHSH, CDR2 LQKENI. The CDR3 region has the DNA TGTGCCAGCTCACCGAGTGTAAGGAGCTCTGAAGCTTTCTTT. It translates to CASSPSVRSSEAFF.

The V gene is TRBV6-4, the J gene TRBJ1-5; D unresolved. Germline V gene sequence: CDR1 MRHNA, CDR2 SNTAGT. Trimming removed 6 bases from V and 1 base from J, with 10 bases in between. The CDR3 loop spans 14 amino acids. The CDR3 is CASSETVSNQPQHF. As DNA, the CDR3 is TGTGCCAGCAGCGAGACCGTAAGCAATCAGCCCCAGCATTTT.